A selection of T cell receptor beta chains follows, all from one sample in a study of T cells in Graves' hyperthyroidism and ophthalmopathy. One entry per CDR3 protein results from TCRdb running MiXCR on the multiplex PCR reads. The sample lists 250,000 to 300,000 distinct CDR3 sequences; roughly 15% were seen once. The sample comprised blood. All receptors derive from a woman in her fifties or sixties with Graves' hyperthyroidism that later progressed to Graves' ophthalmopathy. Each CDR3 is given with its conserved first and last residue. A D gene is named only where the DNA matches it firmly. For some rows the clone size is stated as once, few or many, or as a class when expanded; others skip it.

v_gene: TRBV5-1; abundance: many; j_gene: TRBJ2-6; d_gene: .; CDR3aa: CASSLMGNSGANVLTF; CDR3nt: TGCGCCAGCAGCTTGATGGGGAACTCTGGGGCCAACGTCCTGACTTTC
v_gene: TRBV27; abundance: .; j_gene: TRBJ2-7; d_gene: .; CDR3aa: CASSFRGDSYEQYF; CDR3nt: TGTGCCAGCAGTTTTAGAGGGGACTCGTACGAGCAGTACTTC
v_gene: TRBV3-1; abundance: .; j_gene: TRBJ2-5; d_gene: .; CDR3aa: CASSQVSRTQYF; CDR3nt: TGTGCCAGCAGCCAAGTTAGCCGGACCCAGTACTTC
v_gene: TRBV20-1; abundance: many; j_gene: TRBJ2-7; d_gene: .; CDR3aa: CSANLERNYEQYF; CDR3nt: TGCAGTGCTAATCTCGAGCGGAACTACGAGCAGTACTTC
v_gene: TRBV20-1; abundance: many; j_gene: TRBJ1-1; d_gene: .; CDR3aa: CSAVRGGLDTEAFF; CDR3nt: TGCAGTGCAGTGAGGGGAGGGCTGGACACTGAAGCTTTCTTT
v_gene: TRBV5-6; abundance: few; j_gene: TRBJ1-1; d_gene: TRBD1; CDR3aa: CASYRGGLNTEAFF; CDR3nt: TGTGCCAGCTACAGGGGCGGGCTGAACACTGAAGCTTTCTTT
v_gene: TRBV5-1; abundance: .; j_gene: TRBJ1-3; d_gene: .; CDR3aa: CASSLGDNSGNTIYF; CDR3nt: TGCGCCAGCAGCTTGGGGGACAACTCTGGAAACACCATATATTTT
v_gene: TRBV18; abundance: many; j_gene: TRBJ1-1; d_gene: .; CDR3aa: CASSPPVLNTEAFF; CDR3nt: TGTGCCAGCTCACCACCGGTGCTGAACACTGAAGCTTTCTTT
v_gene: TRBV3-1; abundance: many; j_gene: TRBJ1-4; d_gene: .; CDR3aa: CASSQDLRGKLFF; CDR3nt: TGTGCCAGCAGCCAAGATTTGAGGGGTAAACTGTTTTTT
v_gene: TRBV5-1; abundance: .; j_gene: TRBJ2-2; d_gene: TRBD2; CDR3aa: CASSPGTSHPGELFF; CDR3nt: TGCGCCAGCAGCCCGGGGACTAGTCACCCCGGGGAGCTGTTTTTT
v_gene: TRBV6-1; abundance: .; j_gene: TRBJ1-4; d_gene: .; CDR3aa: CASRIAGELFF; CDR3nt: TGTGCCAGCAGGATCGCCGGGGAACTGTTTTTT
v_gene: TRBV5-1; abundance: many; j_gene: TRBJ1-2; d_gene: .; CDR3aa: CASSRDTENGGSYTF; CDR3nt: TGCGCCAGCAGCCGAGACACGGAAAACGGTGGCAGCTACACCTTC
v_gene: TRBV12-3/TRBV12-4; abundance: many; j_gene: TRBJ2-7; d_gene: .; CDR3aa: CASSQGLTYEQYF; CDR3nt: TGTGCCAGCAGTCAGGGGCTAACCTACGAGCAGTACTTC
v_gene: TRBV5-1; abundance: many; j_gene: TRBJ2-6; d_gene: .; CDR3aa: CASSLAKGAGANVLTF; CDR3nt: TGCGCCAGCAGCTTGGCAAAAGGGGCTGGGGCCAACGTCCTGACTTTC
v_gene: TRBV9; abundance: many; j_gene: TRBJ2-3; d_gene: TRBD2; CDR3aa: CASSVGRTSGITDTQYF; CDR3nt: TGTGCCAGCAGCGTAGGGCGGACTAGCGGAATCACAGATACGCAGTATTTT
v_gene: TRBV20-1; abundance: few; j_gene: TRBJ2-1; d_gene: .; CDR3aa: CSGPSYNEQFF; CDR3nt: TGCTCGGGGCCCTCCTACAATGAGCAGTTCTTC